The source of this T cell receptor beta chain is a study of radiotherapy plus CTLA-4 blockade in lung cancer. The wider study: Disease control reached approximately 30%, with objective responses in about 19%. Findings and limits, study-wide: Blood-borne expansion of tumor-derived TCR clones followed radiotherapy plus ipilimumab. Interferon-beta and early blood T cell clone dynamics reportedly predicted response best.

Alongside CTLA-4 blockade with ipilimumab, patients with chemo-refractory metastatic non-small-cell lung cancer received focal radiation. Here immunoSEQ multiplex PCR was the method, and the copy in TCRdb shows in-frame clones only, minus some. Of under 95,000 clones detected, around 80% appear once; the ten largest clones hold around 0.72%. Details on this clone: Its antigen is not known.

The source is a human donor with non-small cell lung cancer who had stable disease on radiotherapy plus ipilimumab. The sequencing here drew on peripheral blood, taken from a patient treated with radiotherapy plus ipilimumab.

CDR3: CAISERGGVGEQFF. The CDR3 coding sequence is TGTGCCATCAGTGAACGGGGGGGCGTGGGTGAGCAGTTCTTC. V is TRBV10-3 and J is TRBJ2-1, with 8 nucleotides matching TRBD2. CDR3 length: 14 residues. Germline loops: CDR1 ENHRY, CDR2 SYGVKD. V was pared by 3 bases and J by 9 bases, with 7 bases of the junction left unmatched.